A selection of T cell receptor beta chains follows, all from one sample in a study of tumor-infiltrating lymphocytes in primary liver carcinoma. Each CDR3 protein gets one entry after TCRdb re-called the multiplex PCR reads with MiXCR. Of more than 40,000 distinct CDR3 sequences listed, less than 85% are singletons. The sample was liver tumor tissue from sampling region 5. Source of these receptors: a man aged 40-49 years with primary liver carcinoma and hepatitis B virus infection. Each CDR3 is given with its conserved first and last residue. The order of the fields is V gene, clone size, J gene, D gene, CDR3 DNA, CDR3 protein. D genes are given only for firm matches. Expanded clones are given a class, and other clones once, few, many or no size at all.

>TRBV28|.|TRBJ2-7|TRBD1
TGTGCCAGCACCAAGGGGCCAGGGGGCTACGAGCGGTACTTC
CASTKGPGGYERYF
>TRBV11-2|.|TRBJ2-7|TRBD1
TGTGCCCGCAGCCCTCCCCGGACAGGGTACGTCTACGGGCAGTACTTC
CARSPPRTGYVYGQYF
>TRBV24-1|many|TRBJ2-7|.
TGTGCCACCAGTGATTTCGGGGACGAGCAGTACTTC
CATSDFGDEQYF
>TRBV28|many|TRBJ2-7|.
TGTGCCAGCAGTGACTTTAACTACGAGCAGTACTTC
CASSDFNYEQYF
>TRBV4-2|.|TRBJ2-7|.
TGTGCCAGCAGCCAAGCATGTCCCCCCCGGTGGTCTGGTGAGCAGTACTTC
CASSQACPPRWSGEQYF
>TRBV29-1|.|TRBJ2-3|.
TGCAGCGTCGTTGATTCGGGGCGGGGAGATGCGCAGTATTTT
CSVVDSGRGDAQYF
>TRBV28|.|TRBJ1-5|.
TGTGCCAGCAGCCTATCCCCCCCCCCGGGACACCCTGGGGTGTATAGCAATCAGCCCCAGCATTTT
CASSLSPPPGHPGVYSNQPQHF
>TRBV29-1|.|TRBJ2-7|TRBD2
TGCAGCGTGGACCGGGAGGGCACCTACGAGCGGTACTTC
CSVDREGTYERYF
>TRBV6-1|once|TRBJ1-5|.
TGTGCCAGAAGCAGGTGGGGAGATCAGCCCCAGCATTTT
CARSRWGDQPQHF
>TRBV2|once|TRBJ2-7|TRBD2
TGTGCCAGCAGTTTGATTAGCGGGGCCTCCTACGAGCAATACTTC
CASSLISGASYEQYF
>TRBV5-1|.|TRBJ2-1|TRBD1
TGCGGCAGCAGCTCCAGACAGGGCTCCTACGATGAGCAGTTCTTC
CGSSSRQGSYDEQFF
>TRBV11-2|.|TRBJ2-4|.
TGTGCCAGCAACTTAGATTCGGGGGTAGCCAAAAACATTCAATACTTC
CASNLDSGVAKNIQYF
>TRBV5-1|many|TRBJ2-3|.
TGCGCCAGCAGCTTGGATGCCGGGAGAATAGATACGCAGTATTTT
CASSLDAGRIDTQYF
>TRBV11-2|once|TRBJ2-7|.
TGTGTCAGCAGCTATAACAGGAACTCCTACGAGCAGTACTTC
CVSSYNRNSYEQYF
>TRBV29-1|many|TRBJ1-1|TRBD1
TGCAGCGTTGAAGTCCCAGGGGGTATCACTGAAGCTTTCTTT
CSVEVPGGITEAFF
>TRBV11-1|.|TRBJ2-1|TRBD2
TGTGTCAGCAGCTTTGGACTCGGACTAGCTGGAACCTCCTACAATGAGCAGTTCTTC
CVSSFGLGLAGTSYNEQFF
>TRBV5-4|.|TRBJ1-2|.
TGTGCTAGCAGCTTGGCCGGTAGCAGGATCGGCTACACCTTC
CASSLAGSRIGYTF
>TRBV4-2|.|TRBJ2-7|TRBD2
TGTGCTACTACTGGACTAGCGGAAGTTTATAAGTCCTACGAGCAGTACTTT
CATTGLAEVYKSYEQYF
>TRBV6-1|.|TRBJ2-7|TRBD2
TGTGCTAGCATCTTCCATACTAGCGGGGCCCTGAGCTCCTACGAGCAGTACTTC
CASIFHTSGALSSYEQYF
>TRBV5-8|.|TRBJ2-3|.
TGTGCCAGCAGCTTCAACAGTGGGGCAGATACGCAGTATTTT
CASSFNSGADTQYF
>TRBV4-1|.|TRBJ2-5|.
TGCGACAGCAGTCAAGGACAGAGGGAAGAGACCCAGTACTTC
CDSSQGQREETQYF
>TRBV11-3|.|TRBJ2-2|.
TGTGCCAGCGGCATTAGGACCCCAGGGACCGGTGAGCTGTTTTTT
CASGIRTPGTGELFF
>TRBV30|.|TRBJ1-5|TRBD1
TGTGCCTGGAGTGGAATCACAGGGGATGTTCAGCCCCAGCATTTT
CAWSGITGDVQPQHF
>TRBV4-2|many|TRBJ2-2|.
TGTGCCAGCAGCCAAGGGGGCAGGGGCCATTCGGGTTACACCGGGGAGCTGTTTTTT
CASSQGGRGHSGYTGELFF
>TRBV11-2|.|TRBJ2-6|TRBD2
TGTGCCAGCAGCTTAGGTCATCCTTGGCGGGAGGGCCGCCCTGGGGCCAACGTCCTGACTTTC
CASSLGHPWREGRPGANVLTF
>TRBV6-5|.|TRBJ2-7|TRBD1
TGTGCCAGCGGTTGCTCCGGACAGGGGGGCGAGCAGTACTTC
CASGCSGQGGEQYF
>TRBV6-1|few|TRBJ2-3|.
TGTGCCAGCAGGCGGACTGGGGATACGCGGTATTTT
CASRRTGDTRYF
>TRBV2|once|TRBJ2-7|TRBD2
TGTACCAGCGACGGACTGGGACTAGTGGGAGTTCACGAGCAGTACTTC
CTSDGLGLVGVHEQYF
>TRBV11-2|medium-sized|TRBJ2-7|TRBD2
TGTGCCAGCAGCTCTTTTTCGCGGGAGGTCTACGAGCAGTACTTC
CASSSFSREVYEQYF